This TCR beta chain was documented in a study of metastatic and nonmetastatic thyroid tumors. In the study overall: Thyroid patients, malignant and benign, had repertoires compared across blood and tumor or nodule tissue.

Not a single patient had been given any form of treatment at any point before undergoing thyroid surgery. MiXCR reprocessed the PCR reads for TCRdb. Of some 52,000 clones listed, more than 15% are singletons. Only one count was recorded for this clone. This may be a read error: a much more frequent sequence differs by one nucleotide. This CDR3 has 16 amino acids. Losses at the gene ends were 8 bases for V and 3 bases for J; bases not matched to a gene: 15. Looked up from germline, CDR1 is SGHAT and CDR2 is FQNNGV. The chain joins TRBV11-2 to TRBJ1-1; 7 bases agree with TRBD1. This clonotype was obtained from a female donor with papillary thyroid cancer or a benign thyroid nodule (not recorded which). Some clones in this sample may be carry-over from other donors' samples. Sample: blood. CDR3 protein: CASGPGTVVLDTEAFF. The CDR3 DNA reads TGTGCCAGCGGCCCCGGGACAGTGGTTTTAGACACTGAAGCTTTCTTT.